This entry lists 9 T cell receptor beta chains sequenced from one sample in a study of cytomegalovirus exposure and HLA in healthy donors. The PCR contained 60 Vbeta and 13 Jbeta primers. Only in-frame clones appear in the TCRdb table, and some are missing; sequencing was by immunoSEQ multiplex PCR. In the table there are almost 200,000 clones, 70% to 90% of which are singletons. Input material: PBMCs. These receptors all stem from a woman between 50 and 59 years old in good health and CMV-seronegative.

This clone was picked up one time. J is TRBJ2-7 and V is TRBV7-2; 14 bases map to TRBD2. Germline CDR1 reads SGHTA; CDR2 reads FQGNSA. The CDR3 spans 16 residues. Losses at the gene ends were 5 bases for V and 2 bases for J; bases not matched to a gene: 5. CDR3 in amino acids: CASSPRLAGGAYEQYF. Written as DNA, the CDR3 is TGTGCCAGCAGCCCCCGACTAGCGGGAGGGGCCTACGAGCAGTACTTC.

The table lists this clone with a count of one. This rearrangement joins TRBV27 to TRBJ2-7; 11 bases are a match to TRBD1. This CDR3 spans 14 amino acids. Losses at the gene ends were 5 bases for V and 3 bases for J; bases not matched to a gene: 3. Germline values: CDR1 MNHEY, CDR2 SMNVEV (reference sequence). The CDR3 nucleotides read TGTGCCAGCAGTCCCGGGACAGGGGGCTACGAGCAGTACTTC. Its protein product is CASSPGTGGYEQYF.

This chain joins TRBV6-5 and TRBJ1-1; D possibly corresponds to TRBD1 (5 bases). V was cut by 8 bases and J by 0 bases, with 16 bases left in between. The CDR3 length is 15 residues. The germline gives CDR1 MNHEY, CDR2 SVGAGI. CDR3 amino acids: CASWGVRQLNTEAFF. As DNA, the CDR3 is TGTGCCAGCTGGGGGGTCCGACAGCTGAACACTGAAGCTTTCTTT.

The chain uses TRBV28 and TRBJ1-4; 8 bases are shared with TRBD1. There are 15 residues in the CDR3. The germline V gene has CDR1 MDHEN and CDR2 SYDVKM. The ends lost 3 bases at V and 8 bases at J; junction bases unmatched: 8. In nucleotides, the CDR3 is TGTGCCAGCAGTTTTACACAGGGGGGGGACGAAAAACTGTTTTTT. Amino acid sequence: CASSFTQGGDEKLFF.

This rearrangement joins TRBV5-1 to TRBJ2-2; the match to TRBD2 covers 8 bases. Germline CDR1 reads SGHRS; CDR2 reads YFSETQ. V lost 2 bases to trimming and J lost 3 bases; unmatched junction nucleotides: 6. There are 16 residues in the CDR3. This CDR3 reads CASSLLSGGDTGELFF. The CDR3 nucleotides are TGCGCCAGCAGCTTACTAAGCGGGGGAGACACCGGGGAGCTGTTTTTT.

V and J are TRBV30 and TRBJ1-1; no clear D gene. The CDR3 contains 14 residues. Trimming stripped 3 bases from V and 0 bases from J, with 11 bases between. CDR1 is GTSNPN, CDR2 SVGIG, per germline (reference sequence). This CDR3 reads CAWSRGSMNTEAFF. The CDR3 DNA sequence: TGTGCCTGGAGCCGCGGGTCCATGAACACTGAAGCTTTCTTT.

This chain connects TRBV5-1 to TRBJ1-2; no firm D call. Germline V lookup: CDR1 SGHRS, CDR2 YFSETQ. The ends were cut back, 7 bases at V and 5 bases at J, with 21 bases in the middle. The CDR3 extends over 15 amino acids. The CDR3 coding sequence is TGCGCCAGCGGGCCCACCCCCCGGGAACTATATGGCTACACCTTC. Translating it yields CASGPTPRELYGYTF. The full variable domain, rest sourced from reference TRBV5-1 and TRBJ1-2, is KAGVTQTPRYLIKTRGQQVTLSCSPISGHRSVSWYQQTPGQGLQFLFEYFSETQRNKGNFPGRFSGRQFSNSRSEMNVSTLELGDSALYLCASGPTPRELYGYTFGSGTRLTVV.

The rearrangement links TRBV6-5 to TRBJ2-7; a weak D match, TRBD2 (6 bases). Germline CDR1 reads MNHEY; CDR2 reads SVGAGI. The V and J ends lost 5 bases and 3 bases respectively, with 14 bases between them. CDR3 length equals 14 residues. The CDR3 region has the DNA TGTGCCAGCAGTCCCCTGGCCGGGGGCTACGAGCAGTACTTC. Translating gives CASSPLAGGYEQYF.

The genes are TRBV6-5 and TRBJ2-7, with 8 nucleotides matching TRBD2. CDR3 size: 13 residues. The V segment lost 6 bases and the J segment 0 bases; nucleotides outside the gene matches: 1. CDR1 is MNHEY, CDR2 SVGAGI, per germline. The CDR3 protein is CASRSGGSYEQYF. In DNA form, the CDR3 reads TGTGCCAGCAGAAGCGGGGGCTCCTACGAGCAGTACTTC.